This TCR beta chain was profiled in a study of beta chain features in type 1 diabetes. The junction had 8 bases not matched to a gene; V was cut back by 8 bases and J by 5 bases. CDR1 MNHNY and CDR2 SVGAGI come from the germline V gene (reference sequence). This CDR3 is built from 14 residues. This clone occurred a few times. The entirety of the isolated RNA underwent reverse transcription, so expressed TCRB transcripts were sequenced. The table came from immunoSEQ multiplex PCR; TCRdb's copy has only in-frame clones and leaves some out. Seen here are a few hundred thousand clones, less than 15% observed once, and the top ten hold under 0.02%.

The chain uses TRBV6-6 and TRBJ1-5, with 8 nucleotides matching TRBD1. The sample taken for sequencing was naive CD4+ T cells from blood. The clonotype originates from a woman in her late teens or twenties in good health. The CDR3, as DNA: TGTGCCAGCGGGAGCGGGACAGGAGATCAGCCCCAGCATTTT. Amino acid sequence: CASGSGTGDQPQHF.